Listed here are 8 T cell receptor beta chains from one sample, sequenced in a study of shared clonotypes between healthy human individuals. Profiling relied on immunoSEQ multiplex PCR, and the TCRdb table lists in-frame clones only, not all of them. The profile shows under 1,100,000 clones, about 75% of them singletons. Sequencing used memory CD4+ T cells sorted from blood. This sample's subset: CD45RA-negative fraction. The receptors shown here come from a man between 18 and 29 years old in good health.

This chain uses TRBV23-1 with TRBJ1-2; D ambiguous. TRBV23-1 belongs to the ORF category, with a function that is uncertain. The CDR3 contains 14 residues. Trimming took off 2 bases at V and 10 bases at J, with 17 bases between the two ends. The CDR3 sequence is CASSQGGRSASYTF. For the CDR3, the DNA is TGCGCCAGCAGTCAAGGCGGCCGATCGGCCTCCTACACCTTC.

This chain connects TRBV13 to TRBJ1-2; TRBD1 matches at 8 bases. Germline V gives CDR1 PRHDT, CDR2 FYEKMQ (reference sequence). CDR3 length: 18 amino acids. The ends lost 5 bases at V and 1 base at J; junction bases unmatched: 15. The chain's CDR3 is CASSTFLDRERGNYGYTF. DNA of the CDR3: TGTGCCAGCAGCACTTTCCTGGACAGGGAAAGGGGTAACTATGGCTACACCTTC.

The V gene is TRBV6-1, the J gene TRBJ1-3; D not resolved. V dropped 7 bases and J dropped 0 bases, with 10 bases sitting between them. The CDR3 is 14 amino acids. Germline assignment: CDR1 MNHNS and CDR2 SASEGT. The CDR3 loop reads CASTPGGSGNTIYF. CDR3 in DNA: TGTGCCAGCACCCCTGGAGGCTCTGGAAACACCATATATTTT.

This clone was seen a single time. J is TRBJ2-5 and V is TRBV6-1, with 9 bases matching TRBD2. Per germline, CDR1 MNHNS and CDR2 SASEGT. The V segment lost 6 bases and the J segment 5 bases; nucleotides outside the gene matches: 7. The CDR3 runs to 14 residues. The DNA for the CDR3 is TGTGCCAGCAGGAGGCGGGGGGGCTGGGAGACCCAGTACTTC. Protein product: CASRRRGGWETQYF.

This clone was detected a few times. This chain links TRBV5-7 with TRBJ1-5, with TRBD1 matching over 7 bases. Being an ORF, TRBV5-7 has a function that is uncertain. Trimming removed 0 bases from V and 7 bases from J; junction bases left unmatched: 10. The CDR3 is made up of 16 amino acids. CDR3 in DNA: TGTGCCAGCAGCTTGGCCGACAGGGAAGTTGGACAGCCCCAGCATTTT. Protein sequence: CASSLADREVGQPQHF.

This clone appeared once. The chain links TRBV5-4 to TRBJ1-2, with 7 bases aligning to TRBD1. Germline CDR1 reads SGHNT; CDR2 reads YYREEE (reference sequence). The trim removed 3 bases at V and 4 bases at J, leaving 6 bases unmatched. The CDR3 is 14 residues long. This CDR3 is CASSSTGALYGYTF. For the CDR3, the DNA is TGTGCCAGCAGCTCAACAGGGGCGCTCTATGGCTACACCTTC.

A few counts support this clone. V usage is TRBV30 and J usage is TRBJ1-5, with TRBD1 matching 8 bases. Germline CDR1 reads GTSNPN; CDR2 reads SVGIG (reference sequence). Trimming cost V 1 base and J 7 bases; bases outside gene matches: 6. The CDR3 is 14 residues long. The CDR3: CAWSARTGKQPQHF. CDR3 DNA: TGTGCCTGGAGTGCTAGGACAGGGAAGCAGCCCCAGCATTTT.

This chain links TRBV18 with TRBJ1-1, with TRBD1 matching 11 bases. The CDR3 length is 16 residues. The ends lost 3 bases at V and 5 bases at J; junction bases unmatched: 8. The germline CDR1 and CDR2 sequences are KGHSH and LQKENI. The CDR3 nucleotides are TGTGCCAGCTCACCGGCCCTCGGGACAGGGGGTACTGAAGCTTTCTTT. It yields the protein CASSPALGTGGTEAFF.